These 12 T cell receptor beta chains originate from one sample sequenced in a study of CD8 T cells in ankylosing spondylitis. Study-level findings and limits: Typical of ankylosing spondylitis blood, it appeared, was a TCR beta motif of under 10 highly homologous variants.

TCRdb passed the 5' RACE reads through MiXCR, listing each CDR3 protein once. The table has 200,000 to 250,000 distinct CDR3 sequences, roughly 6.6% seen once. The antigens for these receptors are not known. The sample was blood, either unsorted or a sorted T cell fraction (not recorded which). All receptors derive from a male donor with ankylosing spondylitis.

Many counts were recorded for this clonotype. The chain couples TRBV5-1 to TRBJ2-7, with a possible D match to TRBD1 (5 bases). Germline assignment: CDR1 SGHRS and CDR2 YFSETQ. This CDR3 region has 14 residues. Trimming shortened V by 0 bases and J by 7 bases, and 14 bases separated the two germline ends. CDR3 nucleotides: TGCGCCAGCAGCTTGGCCTCAGGGCTGAGAGAGCAGTACTTC. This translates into CASSLASGLREQYF.

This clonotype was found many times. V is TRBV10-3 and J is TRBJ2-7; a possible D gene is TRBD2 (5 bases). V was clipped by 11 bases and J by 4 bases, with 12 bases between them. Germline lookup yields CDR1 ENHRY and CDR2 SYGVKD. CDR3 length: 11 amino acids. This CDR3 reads CAVGLPYEQYF. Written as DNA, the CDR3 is TGTGCCGTCGGACTCCCTTACGAGCAGTACTTC.

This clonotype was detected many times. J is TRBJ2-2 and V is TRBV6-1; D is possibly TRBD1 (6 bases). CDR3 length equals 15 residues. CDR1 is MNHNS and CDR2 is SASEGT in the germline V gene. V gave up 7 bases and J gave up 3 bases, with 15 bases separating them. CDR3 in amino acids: CASIKSPGDTGELFF. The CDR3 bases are TGTGCCAGCATCAAAAGTCCAGGGGACACCGGGGAGCTGTTTTTT.

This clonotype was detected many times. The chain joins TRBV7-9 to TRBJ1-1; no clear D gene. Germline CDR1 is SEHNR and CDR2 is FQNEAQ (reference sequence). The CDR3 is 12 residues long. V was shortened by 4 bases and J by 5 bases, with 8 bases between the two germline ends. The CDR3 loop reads CASSYDGTEAFF. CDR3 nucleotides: TGTGCCAGCAGCTATGATGGGACTGAAGCTTTCTTT.

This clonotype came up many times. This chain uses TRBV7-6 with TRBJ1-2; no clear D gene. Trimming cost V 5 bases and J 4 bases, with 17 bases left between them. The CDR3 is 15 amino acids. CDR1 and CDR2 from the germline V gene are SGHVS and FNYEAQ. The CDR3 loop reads CASSGDLDRSYGYTF. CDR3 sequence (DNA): TGTGCCAGCAGCGGAGACCTAGACCGCTCCTATGGCTACACCTTC.

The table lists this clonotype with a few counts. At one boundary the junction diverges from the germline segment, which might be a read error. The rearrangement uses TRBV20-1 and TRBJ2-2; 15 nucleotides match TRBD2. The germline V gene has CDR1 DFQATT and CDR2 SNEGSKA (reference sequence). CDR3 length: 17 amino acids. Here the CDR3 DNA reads TGCAGTGCCAGAGAGGGACTAGCGGGGGGAATCACCGGGGAGCTGTTTTTT. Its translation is CSAREGLAGGITGELFF.

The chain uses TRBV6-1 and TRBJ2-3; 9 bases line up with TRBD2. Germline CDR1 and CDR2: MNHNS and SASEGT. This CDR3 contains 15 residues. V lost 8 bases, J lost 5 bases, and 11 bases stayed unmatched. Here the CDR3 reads CASGAWDSGRDTQYF. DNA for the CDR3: TGTGCCAGCGGTGCGTGGGATAGCGGGAGAGATACGCAGTATTTT.

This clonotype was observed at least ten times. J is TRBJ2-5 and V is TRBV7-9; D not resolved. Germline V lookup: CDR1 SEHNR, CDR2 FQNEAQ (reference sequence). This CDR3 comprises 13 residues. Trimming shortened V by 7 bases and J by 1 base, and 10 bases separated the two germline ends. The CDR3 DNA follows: TGTGCCAGCAAAACCGCCGGCCAAGAGACCCAGTACTTC. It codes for CASKTAGQETQYF.

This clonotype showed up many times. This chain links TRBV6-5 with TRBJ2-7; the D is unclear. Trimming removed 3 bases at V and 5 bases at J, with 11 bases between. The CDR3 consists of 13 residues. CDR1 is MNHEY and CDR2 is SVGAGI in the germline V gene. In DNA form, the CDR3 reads TGTGCCAGCAGTTATCTTGAGCGAAACGAGCAGTACTTC. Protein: CASSYLERNEQYF.

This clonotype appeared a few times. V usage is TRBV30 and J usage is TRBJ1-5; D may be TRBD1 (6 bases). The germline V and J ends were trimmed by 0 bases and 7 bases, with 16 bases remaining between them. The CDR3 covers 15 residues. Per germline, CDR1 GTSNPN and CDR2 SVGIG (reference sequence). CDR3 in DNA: TGTGCCTGGAGTGTAGCGGGGGCGCGGAGACAGCCCCAGCATTTT. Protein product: CAWSVAGARRQPQHF.

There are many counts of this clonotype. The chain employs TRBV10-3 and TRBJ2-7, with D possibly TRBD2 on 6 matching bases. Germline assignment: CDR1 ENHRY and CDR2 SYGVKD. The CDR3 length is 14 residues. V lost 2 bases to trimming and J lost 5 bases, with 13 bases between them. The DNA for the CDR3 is TGTGCCATCAGTGAGGGGCGGGAAATTAACGAGCAGTACTTC. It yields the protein CAISEGREINEQYF.

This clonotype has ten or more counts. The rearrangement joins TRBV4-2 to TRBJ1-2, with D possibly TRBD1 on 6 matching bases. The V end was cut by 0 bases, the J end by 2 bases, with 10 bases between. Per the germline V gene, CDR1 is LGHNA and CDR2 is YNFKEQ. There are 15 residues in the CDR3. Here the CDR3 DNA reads TGTGCCAGCAGCCAAGACCCGGGGGCGAACTATGGCTACACCTTC. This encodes CASSQDPGANYGYTF.